These T cell receptor beta chains were read from a single sample in a study of shared clonotypes between healthy human individuals. Sequencing used immunoSEQ multiplex PCR; TCRdb keeps in-frame clones, though not all of them. The sample has around 1 million clones, around three quarters seen once. The sequenced material came from memory CD4+ T cells sorted from blood. The source is a man aged 18 to 35 in good health. The CDR3 runs from the conserved cysteine through the conserved F or W. The D gene is left open where the match is weak. Clone size appears in some rows only: once, few, many, or a class for an expanded clone.

clone_size	d_call	v_call	cdr3_length	j_call	cdr3_aa	cdr3_nt
.	TRBD2	TRBV7-9	14	TRBJ2-1	CASSHSGRDNEQFF	TGTGCCAGCAGCCATAGCGGGAGGGATAATGAGCAGTTCTTC
.	.	TRBV7-2	15	TRBJ1-5	CASSLSQGSNQPQHF	TGTGCCAGCAGCTTGTCACAGGGTAGCAATCAGCCCCAGCATTTT
.	TRBD2	TRBV5-1	14	TRBJ2-5	CASSPSGGQETQYF	TGCGCCAGCAGCCCTAGCGGGGGACAAGAGACCCAGTACTTC
.	TRBD1	TRBV27	16	TRBJ2-6	CASGTGDFSGANVLTF	TGTGCCAGCGGCACAGGGGATTTCTCTGGGGCCAACGTCCTGACTTTC
.	.	TRBV7-2	13	TRBJ1-2	CASSAGGSYGYTF	TGTGCCAGCAGCGCCGGGGGGAGCTATGGCTACACCTTC
.	TRBD1	TRBV4-3	16	TRBJ2-6	CASSQETGAGANVLTF	TGCGCCAGCAGCCAAGAGACAGGGGCTGGGGCCAACGTCCTGACTTTC
.	TRBD2	TRBV5-1	17	TRBJ2-3	CASSLAVSSGASDTQYF	TGCGCCAGCAGCTTGGCCGTATCGAGCGGGGCCTCAGATACGCAGTATTTT
few	TRBD1	TRBV7-9	15	TRBJ1-1	CASSQRQGANTEAFF	TGTGCCAGCAGTCAAAGACAGGGGGCGAACACTGAAGCTTTCTTT
.	.	TRBV6-1	14	TRBJ2-3	CASRDSSSTDTQYF	TGTGCCAGCAGGGACAGCTCTAGCACAGATACGCAGTATTTT
.	.	TRBV9	14	TRBJ1-1	CASSVVTVNTEAFF	TGTGCCAGCAGCGTAGTGACAGTCAACACTGAAGCTTTCTTT
.	.	TRBV15	16	TRBJ2-1	CATSRQGGLGGNEQFF	TGTGCCACCAGCCGGCAGGGGGGACTAGGCGGGAATGAGCAGTTCTTC